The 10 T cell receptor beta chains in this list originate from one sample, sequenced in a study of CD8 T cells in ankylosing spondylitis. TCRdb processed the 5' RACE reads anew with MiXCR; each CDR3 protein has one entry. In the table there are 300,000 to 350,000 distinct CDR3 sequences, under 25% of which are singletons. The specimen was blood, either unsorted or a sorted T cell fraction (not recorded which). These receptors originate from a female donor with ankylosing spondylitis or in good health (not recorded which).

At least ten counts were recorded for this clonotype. CDR3 DNA: TGCAGTGCTAGCTCCGGGGCAGGTCGTAACTATGGCTACACCTTC. Translated: CSASSGAGRNYGYTF. V usage is TRBV20-1 and J usage is TRBJ1-2; D may be TRBD1 (5 bases). The CDR3 is 15 residues long. V was cut by 3 bases and J by 1 base, with 15 bases left in between. Germline V gene sequence: CDR1 DFQATT, CDR2 SNEGSKA (reference sequence).

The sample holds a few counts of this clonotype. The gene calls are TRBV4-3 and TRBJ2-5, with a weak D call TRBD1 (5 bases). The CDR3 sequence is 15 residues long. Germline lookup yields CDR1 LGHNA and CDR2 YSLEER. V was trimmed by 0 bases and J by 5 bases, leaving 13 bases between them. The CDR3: CASSQEVAGLETQYF. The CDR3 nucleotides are TGCGCCAGCAGCCAAGAGGTAGCAGGGCTCGAGACCCAGTACTTC.

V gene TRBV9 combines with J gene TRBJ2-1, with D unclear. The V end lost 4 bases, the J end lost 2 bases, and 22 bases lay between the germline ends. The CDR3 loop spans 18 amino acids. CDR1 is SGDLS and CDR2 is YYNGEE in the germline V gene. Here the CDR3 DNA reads TGTGCCAGCAGCCCTAGGCCTGTGCAGGCTAGGCCCTACAATGAGCAGTTCTTC. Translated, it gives CASSPRPVQARPYNEQFF. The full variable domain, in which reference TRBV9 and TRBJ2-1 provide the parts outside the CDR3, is DSGVTQTPKHLITATGQRVTLRCSPRSGDLSVYWYQQSLDQGLQFLIQYYNGEERAKGNILERFSAQQFPDLHSELNLSSLELGDSALYFCASSPRPVQARPYNEQFFGPGTRLTVL.

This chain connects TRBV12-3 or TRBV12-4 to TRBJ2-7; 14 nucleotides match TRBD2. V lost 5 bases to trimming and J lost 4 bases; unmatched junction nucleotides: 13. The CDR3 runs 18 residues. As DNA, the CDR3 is TGTGCCAGCAGTCTTCCGGGACTAGCGGGAGCCCCACAGTACGAGCAGTACTTC. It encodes CASSLPGLAGAPQYEQYF.

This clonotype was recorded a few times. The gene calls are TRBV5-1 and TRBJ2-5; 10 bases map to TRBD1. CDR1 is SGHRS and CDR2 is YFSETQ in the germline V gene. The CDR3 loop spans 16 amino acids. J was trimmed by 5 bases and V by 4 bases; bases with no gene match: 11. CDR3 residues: CASSTSRTGGGETQYF. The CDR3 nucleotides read TGCGCCAGCAGCACCTCCCGGACAGGGGGTGGGGAGACCCAGTACTTC. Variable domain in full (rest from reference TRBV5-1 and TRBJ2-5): KAGVTQTPRYLIKTRGQQVTLSCSPISGHRSVSWYQQTPGQGLQFLFEYFSETQRNKGNFPGRFSGRQFSNSRSEMNVSTLELGDSALYLCASSTSRTGGGETQYFGPGTRLLVL.

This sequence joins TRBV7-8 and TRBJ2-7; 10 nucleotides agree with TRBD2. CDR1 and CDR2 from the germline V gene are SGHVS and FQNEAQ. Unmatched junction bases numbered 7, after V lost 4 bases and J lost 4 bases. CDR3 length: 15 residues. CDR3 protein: CASSSLAGDGYEQYF. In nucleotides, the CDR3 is TGTGCCAGCAGCTCTCTAGCGGGAGACGGGTACGAGCAGTACTTC.

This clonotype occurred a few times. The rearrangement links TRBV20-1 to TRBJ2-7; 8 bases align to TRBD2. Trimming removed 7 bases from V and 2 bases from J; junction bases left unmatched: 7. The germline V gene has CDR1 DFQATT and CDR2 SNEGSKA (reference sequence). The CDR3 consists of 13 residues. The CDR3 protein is CSGDSGETYEQYF. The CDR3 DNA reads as TGCAGTGGGGATAGCGGGGAAACCTACGAGCAGTACTTC.

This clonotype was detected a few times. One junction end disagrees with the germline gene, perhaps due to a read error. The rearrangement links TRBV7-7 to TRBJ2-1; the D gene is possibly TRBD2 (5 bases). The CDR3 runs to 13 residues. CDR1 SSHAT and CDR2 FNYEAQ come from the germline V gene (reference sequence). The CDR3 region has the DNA TGTGCTAGCAGCCAGGACTTGTACAATGAGCAGTTCTTC. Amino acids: CASSQDLYNEQFF. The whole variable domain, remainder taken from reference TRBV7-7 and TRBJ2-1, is GAGVSQSPRYKVTKRGQDVTLRCDPISSHATLYWYQQALGQGPEFLTYFNYEAQPDKSGLPSDRFSAERPEGSISTLTIQRTEQRDSAMYRCASSQDLYNEQFFGPGTRLTVL.

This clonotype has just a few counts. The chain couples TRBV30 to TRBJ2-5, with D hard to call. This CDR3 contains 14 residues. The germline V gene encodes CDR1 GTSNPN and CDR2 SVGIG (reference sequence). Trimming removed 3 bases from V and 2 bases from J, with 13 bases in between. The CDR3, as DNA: TGTGCCTGGAGGGGAATAGTGATGCAAGAGACCCAGTACTTC. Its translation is CAWRGIVMQETQYF.

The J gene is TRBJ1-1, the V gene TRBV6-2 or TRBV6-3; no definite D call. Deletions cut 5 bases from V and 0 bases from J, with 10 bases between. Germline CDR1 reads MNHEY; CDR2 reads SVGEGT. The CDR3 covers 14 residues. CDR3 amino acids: CASSDTTMNTEAFF. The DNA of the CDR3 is TGTGCCAGCAGTGATACAACCATGAACACTGAAGCTTTCTTT.